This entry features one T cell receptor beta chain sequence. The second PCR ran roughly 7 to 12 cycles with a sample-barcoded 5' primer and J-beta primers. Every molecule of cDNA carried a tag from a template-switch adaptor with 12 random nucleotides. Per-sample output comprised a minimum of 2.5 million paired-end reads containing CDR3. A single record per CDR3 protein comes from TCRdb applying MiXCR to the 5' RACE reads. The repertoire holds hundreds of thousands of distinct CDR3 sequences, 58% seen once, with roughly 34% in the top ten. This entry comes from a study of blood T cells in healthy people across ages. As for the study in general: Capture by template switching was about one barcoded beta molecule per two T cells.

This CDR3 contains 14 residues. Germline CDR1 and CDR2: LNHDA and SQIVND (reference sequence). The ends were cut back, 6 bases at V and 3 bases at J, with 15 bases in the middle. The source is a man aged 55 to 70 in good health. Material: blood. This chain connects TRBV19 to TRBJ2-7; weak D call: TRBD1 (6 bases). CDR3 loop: CASRAGVPLYEQYF. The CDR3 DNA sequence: TGTGCCAGTAGGGCAGGGGTTCCCCTCTACGAGCAGTACTTC. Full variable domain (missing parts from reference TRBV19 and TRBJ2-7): DGGITQSPKYLFRKEGQNVTLSCEQNLNHDAMYWYRQDPGQGLRLIYYSQIVNDFQKGDIAEGYSVSREKKESFPLTVTSAQKNPTAFYLCASRAGVPLYEQYFGPGTRLTVT.